This T cell receptor beta chain came from a study of T cell clonotyping in hematopoietic cell transplantation. TCRdb's table, derived via immunoSEQ multiplex PCR, lists solely in-frame clones and lacks some. The table shows thousands of clones, with around 80% occurring only once. The CDR3 has 14 residues. Germline CDR1 MRHNA, CDR2 SNTAGT. Trimming cost V 3 bases and J 7 bases; bases outside gene matches: 4. Samples: about 28 days before transplant, then days 30, 100 and 180 after. The source of this sequence is a male patient in his fifties or sixties who had an allogeneic stem cell transplant from an unrelated donor, so the T cells may come from the graft donor. Some clones in this sample may be carry-over from other donors' samples. Sequencing used peripheral blood mononuclear cells, obtained 100 days after allogeneic stem cell transplant. The rearrangement links TRBV6-4 to TRBJ2-7; TRBD2 agrees at 12 bases. The CDR3 loop is CASSDCGLAGEQYF. In DNA, the CDR3 is TGTGCCAGCAGTGATTGTGGACTAGCGGGAGAGCAGTACTTC.